Measured by frequency, the clone carrying this T cell receptor (beta chain) is medium-sized. Its antigen is currently unknown. This sample is part of a study of T cell clusters in autoimmune cytopenias. Approximately 40,000 genome equivalents of blood DNA were amplified for TRB. There are 15 residues in the CDR3. Germline V gene lookup returns CDR1 SQVTM and CDR2 ANQGSEA. TRB rearrangements were amplified by touch-down multiplex PCR with mixed TRB-A/B primers. TCRdb re-analyzed the multiplex PCR reads; it lists each CDR3 protein once, without DNA. The table gives over 5,000 distinct CDR3 sequences; the top ten clones make up 26% of it. Findings of the study overall: Primary autoimmune cytopenia patients seemingly lacked the physiological T cell clusters found in healthy donors.

V gene TRBV29-1 combines with J gene TRBJ1-4; with no DNA, the TCRdb D assignment of TRBD1 cannot be verified. The sequenced sample was peripheral blood. This TCR was recovered from a human donor with an autoimmune cytopenia or autoimmune hepatitis (not recorded which). CDR3 sequence: CSAASQDRVNEKLFF.